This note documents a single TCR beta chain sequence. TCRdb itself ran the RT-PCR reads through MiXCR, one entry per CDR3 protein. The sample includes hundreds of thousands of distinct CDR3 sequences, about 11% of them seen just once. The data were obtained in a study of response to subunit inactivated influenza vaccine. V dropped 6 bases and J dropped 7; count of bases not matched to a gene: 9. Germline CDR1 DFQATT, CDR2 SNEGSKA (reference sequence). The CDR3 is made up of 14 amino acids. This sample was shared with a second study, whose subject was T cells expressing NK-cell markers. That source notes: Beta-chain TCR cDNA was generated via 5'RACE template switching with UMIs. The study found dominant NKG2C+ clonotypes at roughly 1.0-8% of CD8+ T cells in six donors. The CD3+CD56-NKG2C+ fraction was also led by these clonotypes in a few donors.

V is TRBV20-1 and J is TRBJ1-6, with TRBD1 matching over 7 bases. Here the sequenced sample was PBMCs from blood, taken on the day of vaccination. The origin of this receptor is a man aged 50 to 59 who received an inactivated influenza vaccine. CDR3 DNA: TGCAGTGCAACGCCGGGACAGTTGAATTCACCCCTCCACTTT. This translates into CSATPGQLNSPLHF.